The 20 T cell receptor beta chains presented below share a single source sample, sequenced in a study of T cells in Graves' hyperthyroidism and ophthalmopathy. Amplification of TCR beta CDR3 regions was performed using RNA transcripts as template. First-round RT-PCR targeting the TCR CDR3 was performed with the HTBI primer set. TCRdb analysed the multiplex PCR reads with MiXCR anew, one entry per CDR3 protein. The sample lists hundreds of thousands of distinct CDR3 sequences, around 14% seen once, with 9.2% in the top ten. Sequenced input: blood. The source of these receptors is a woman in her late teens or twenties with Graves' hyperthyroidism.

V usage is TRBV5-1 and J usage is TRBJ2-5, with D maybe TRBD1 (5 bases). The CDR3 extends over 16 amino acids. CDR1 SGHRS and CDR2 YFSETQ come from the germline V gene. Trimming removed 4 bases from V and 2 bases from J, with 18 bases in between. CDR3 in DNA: TGCGCCAGCAGCCCCACAGGCGGAACCCTTCAAGAGACCCAGTACTTC. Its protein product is CASSPTGGTLQETQYF. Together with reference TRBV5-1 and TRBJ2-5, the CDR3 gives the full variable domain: KAGVTQTPRYLIKTRGQQVTLSCSPISGHRSVSWYQQTPGQGLQFLFEYFSETQRNKGNFPGRFSGRQFSNSRSEMNVSTLELGDSALYLCASSPTGGTLQETQYFGPGTRLLVL.

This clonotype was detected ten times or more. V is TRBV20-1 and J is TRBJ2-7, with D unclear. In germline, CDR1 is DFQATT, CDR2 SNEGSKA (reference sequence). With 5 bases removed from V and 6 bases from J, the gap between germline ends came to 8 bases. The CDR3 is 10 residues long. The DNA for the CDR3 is TGCAGTGCTCCTTTTGGCGAGCAGTACTTC. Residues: CSAPFGEQYF.

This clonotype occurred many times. DNA of the CDR3: TGTGCCAGCAGTTTCCAGGGGAGCGGTAATGGCTACACCTTC. This sequence encodes CASSFQGSGNGYTF. This chain joins TRBV27 and TRBJ1-2; TRBD1 is a possible D gene (6 bases). Trimming shortened V by 3 bases and J by 6 bases, and 14 bases separated the two germline ends. Germline V CDR1 and CDR2: MNHEY, SMNVEV (reference sequence). There are 14 residues in the CDR3.

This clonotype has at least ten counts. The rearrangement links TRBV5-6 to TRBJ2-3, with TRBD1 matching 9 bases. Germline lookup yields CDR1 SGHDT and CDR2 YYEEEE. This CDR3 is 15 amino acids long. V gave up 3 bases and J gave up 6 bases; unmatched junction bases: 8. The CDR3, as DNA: TGTGCCAGCAGCTGGGGCGGACAGGGGTCCGATACGCAGTATTTT. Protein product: CASSWGGQGSDTQYF.

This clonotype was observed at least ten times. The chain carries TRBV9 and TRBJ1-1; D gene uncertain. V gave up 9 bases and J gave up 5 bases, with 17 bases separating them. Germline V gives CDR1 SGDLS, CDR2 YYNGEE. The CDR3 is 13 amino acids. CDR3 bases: TGTGCCAACGTCCTCGAGGTCCCAACTGAAGCTTTCTTT. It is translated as CANVLEVPTEAFF.

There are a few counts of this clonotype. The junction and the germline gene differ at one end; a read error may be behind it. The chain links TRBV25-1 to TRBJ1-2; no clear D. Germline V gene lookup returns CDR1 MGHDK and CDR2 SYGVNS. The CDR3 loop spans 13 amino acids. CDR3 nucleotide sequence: TGTGCCAGCAGTTACGGACTTAACAATGGCTACACCTTC. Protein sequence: CASSYGLNNGYTF.

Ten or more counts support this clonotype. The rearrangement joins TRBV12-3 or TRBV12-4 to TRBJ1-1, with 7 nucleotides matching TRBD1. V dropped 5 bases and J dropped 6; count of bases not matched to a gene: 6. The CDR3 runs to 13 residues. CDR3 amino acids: CASSPTGVAEAFF. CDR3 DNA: TGTGCCAGCAGTCCCACAGGGGTTGCTGAAGCTTTCTTT.

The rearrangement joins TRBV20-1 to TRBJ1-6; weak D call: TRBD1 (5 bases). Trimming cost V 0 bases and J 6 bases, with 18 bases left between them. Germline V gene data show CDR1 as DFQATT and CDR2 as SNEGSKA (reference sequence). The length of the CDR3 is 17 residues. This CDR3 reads CSARELGTGTVNSPLHF. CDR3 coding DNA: TGCAGTGCTAGAGAGCTAGGAACGGGGACTGTTAATTCACCCCTCCACTTT.

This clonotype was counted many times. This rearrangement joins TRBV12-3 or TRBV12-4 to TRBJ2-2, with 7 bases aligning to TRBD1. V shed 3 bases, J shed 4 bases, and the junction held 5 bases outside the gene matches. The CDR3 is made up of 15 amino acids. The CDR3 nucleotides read TGTGCCAGCAGTTTCACCGCAGGGGGCACCGGGGAGCTGTTTTTT. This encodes CASSFTAGGTGELFF.

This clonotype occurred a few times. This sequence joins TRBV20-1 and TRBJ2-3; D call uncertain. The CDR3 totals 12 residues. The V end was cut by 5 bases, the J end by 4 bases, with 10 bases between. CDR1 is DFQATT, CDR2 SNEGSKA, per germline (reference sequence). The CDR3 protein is CSAGGPPDTQYF. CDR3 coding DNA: TGCAGTGCTGGTGGCCCTCCAGATACGCAGTATTTT.

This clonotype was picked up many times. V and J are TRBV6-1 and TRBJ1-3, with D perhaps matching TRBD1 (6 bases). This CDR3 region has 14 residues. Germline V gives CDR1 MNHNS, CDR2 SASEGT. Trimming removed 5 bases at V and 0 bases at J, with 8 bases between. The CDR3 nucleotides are TGTGCCAGCAGTTGGACAGCCTCTGGAAACACCATATATTTT. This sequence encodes CASSWTASGNTIYF.

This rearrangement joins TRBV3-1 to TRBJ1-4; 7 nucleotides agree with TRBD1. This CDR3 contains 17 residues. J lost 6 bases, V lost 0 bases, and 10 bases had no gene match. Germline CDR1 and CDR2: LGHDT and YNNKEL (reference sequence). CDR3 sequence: CASSQDGGQTVYEKLFF. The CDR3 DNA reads TGTGCCAGCAGCCAAGATGGGGGACAGACGGTATATGAAAAACTGTTTTTT. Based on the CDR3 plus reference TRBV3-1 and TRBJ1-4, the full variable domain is DTAVSQTPKYLVTQMGNDKSIKCEQNLGHDTMYWYKQDSKKFLKIMFSYNNKELIINETVPNRFSPKSPDKAHLNLHINSLELGDSAVYFCASSQDGGQTVYEKLFFGSGTQLSVL.

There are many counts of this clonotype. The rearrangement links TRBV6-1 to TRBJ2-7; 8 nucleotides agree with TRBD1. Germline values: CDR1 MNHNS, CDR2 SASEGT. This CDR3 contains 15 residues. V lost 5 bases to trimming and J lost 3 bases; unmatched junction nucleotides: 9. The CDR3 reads CASSSPGQGNYEQYF. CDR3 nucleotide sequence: TGTGCCAGCAGTTCCCCAGGACAGGGAAACTACGAGCAGTACTTC.

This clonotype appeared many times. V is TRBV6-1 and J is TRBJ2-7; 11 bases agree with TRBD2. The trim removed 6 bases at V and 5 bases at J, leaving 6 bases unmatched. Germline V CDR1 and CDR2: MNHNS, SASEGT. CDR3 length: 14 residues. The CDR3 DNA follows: TGTGCCAGCAGCCCCCGACTAGCGGGGAACGAGCAGTACTTC. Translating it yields CASSPRLAGNEQYF.

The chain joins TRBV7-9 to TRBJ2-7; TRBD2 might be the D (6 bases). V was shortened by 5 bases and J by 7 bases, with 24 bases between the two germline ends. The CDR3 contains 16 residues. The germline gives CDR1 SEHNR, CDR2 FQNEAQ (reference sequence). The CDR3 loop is CASSLNKGLSEDEQYF. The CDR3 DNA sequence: TGTGCCAGCAGCCTAAATAAGGGACTCTCTGAGGATGAGCAGTACTTC.

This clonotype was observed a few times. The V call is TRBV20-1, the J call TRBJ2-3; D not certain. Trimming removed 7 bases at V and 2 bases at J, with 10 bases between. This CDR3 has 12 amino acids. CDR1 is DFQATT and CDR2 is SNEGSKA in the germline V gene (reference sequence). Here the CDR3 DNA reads TGCAGTGAGGCCCGGAACACAGATACGCAGTATTTT. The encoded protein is CSEARNTDTQYF.

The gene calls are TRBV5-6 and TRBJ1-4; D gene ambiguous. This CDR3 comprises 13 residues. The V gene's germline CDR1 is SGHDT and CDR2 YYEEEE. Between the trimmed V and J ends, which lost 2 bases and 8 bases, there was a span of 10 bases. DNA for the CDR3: TGTGCCAGCAGCTTTCTAATCGGCGAAAAACTGTTTTTT. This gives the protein CASSFLIGEKLFF.

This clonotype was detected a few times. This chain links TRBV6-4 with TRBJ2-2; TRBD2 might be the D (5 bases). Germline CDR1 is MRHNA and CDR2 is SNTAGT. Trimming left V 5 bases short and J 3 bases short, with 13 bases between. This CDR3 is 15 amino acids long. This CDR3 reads CASSTGVDDTGELFF. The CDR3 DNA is TGTGCCAGCAGTACCGGGGTAGACGACACCGGGGAGCTGTTTTTT.

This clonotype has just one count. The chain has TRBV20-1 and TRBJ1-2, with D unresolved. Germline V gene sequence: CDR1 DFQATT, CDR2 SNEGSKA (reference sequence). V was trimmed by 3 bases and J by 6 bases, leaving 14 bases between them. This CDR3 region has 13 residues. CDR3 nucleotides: TGCAGTGCTAGGGCCCAGGACGCCGATGGCTACACCTTC. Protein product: CSARAQDADGYTF.

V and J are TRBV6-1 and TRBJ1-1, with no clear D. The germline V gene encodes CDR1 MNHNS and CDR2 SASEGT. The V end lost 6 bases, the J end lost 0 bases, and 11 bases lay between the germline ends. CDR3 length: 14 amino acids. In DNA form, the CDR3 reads TGTGCCAGCAGCCCTCCACACCTGAACACTGAAGCTTTCTTT. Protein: CASSPPHLNTEAFF.